A selection of T cell receptor beta chains follows, all from one sample in a study of cytomegalovirus exposure and HLA in healthy donors. The data were produced by immunoSEQ multiplex PCR, yet TCRdb's version contains in-frame clones alone and is incomplete. The sample consists of some 63,000 clones, more than 80% of them appearing once. Sequences were obtained from PBMCs. All receptors derive from a woman aged 18-29 years in good health and CMV-seronegative. CDR3s include the opening cysteine and the closing phenylalanine or tryptophan. D genes are given only for firm matches. Only some rows state a clone size, as once, few, many or a class for expanded clones.

clone size	V gene	J gene	D gene	CDR3 DNA	CDR3 protein
-	TRBV11-1	TRBJ2-7	TRBD1	TGTGCCAGCAGCCACACCGGGACAGGGGAGAACGAGCAGTACTTC	CASSHTGTGENEQYF
-	TRBV7-9	TRBJ1-2	TRBD1	TGTGCCAGCAGCCCTGGATCCACAGGGGACTATGGCTACACCTTC	CASSPGSTGDYGYTF
-	TRBV28	TRBJ2-7	-	TGTGCCAGCCTGGGGCAACCACCCTACGAGCAGTACTTC	CASLGQPPYEQYF
-	TRBV10-3	TRBJ2-1	TRBD1	TGTGCCATCAGGCAGAATGGACAGGGGACAGATGAGCAGTTCTTC	CAIRQNGQGTDEQFF
-	TRBV19	TRBJ2-1	TRBD1	TGTGCCAGTAGCTTACAGGGGTCGACCTACAATGAGCAGTTCTTC	CASSLQGSTYNEQFF
-	TRBV5-6	TRBJ2-7	TRBD2	TGTGCCAGCAGCGTACCGGGACTAGATTTGTACGAGCAGTACTTC	CASSVPGLDLYEQYF
-	TRBV19	TRBJ2-6	TRBD2	TGTGCCAGTAGACTTGCGGGGGGGCTTGGGGCCAACGTCCTGACTTTC	CASRLAGGLGANVLTF
few	TRBV7-8	TRBJ2-7	TRBD1	TGTGCCAGCAGCCCTCCCCTGGACAGGTCCTACGAGCAGTACTTC	CASSPPLDRSYEQYF
once	TRBV7-8	TRBJ1-3	TRBD1	TGTGCCAGCAGGCCTGGCCGGGACAGGGGGCTGGATGGAAACACCATATATTTT	CASRPGRDRGLDGNTIYF
-	TRBV5-5	TRBJ2-5	TRBD2	TGTGCCAGCAGCTTGACGCGGGAGAGTGGAGAGACCCAGTACTTC	CASSLTRESGETQYF
-	TRBV30	TRBJ1-3	-	TGTGCCTGGAGTCATACAGGGGGAAACACCATATATTTT	CAWSHTGGNTIYF
-	TRBV6-5	TRBJ2-7	TRBD2	TGTGCCAGCAGTTACTCTAGCGGGGGCTCCTACGAGCAGTACTTC	CASSYSSGGSYEQYF
-	TRBV10-2	TRBJ2-3	-	TGCGCCAGCAGTGAGAGCCTTAGCACAGATACGCAGTATTTT	CASSESLSTDTQYF